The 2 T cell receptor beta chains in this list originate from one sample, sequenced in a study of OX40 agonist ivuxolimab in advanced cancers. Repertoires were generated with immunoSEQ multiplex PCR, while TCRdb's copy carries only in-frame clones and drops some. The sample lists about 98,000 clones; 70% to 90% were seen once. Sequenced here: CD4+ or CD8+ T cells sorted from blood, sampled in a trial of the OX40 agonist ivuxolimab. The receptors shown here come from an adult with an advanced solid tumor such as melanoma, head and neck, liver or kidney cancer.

The DNA of the CDR3 is TGTGCAAGTCGCTTAGGGATCACGGGAGGCACTGAAGCTTTCTTT. Its protein is CASRLGITGGTEAFF. The chain employs TRBV12-2 and TRBJ1-1. TRBV12-2 is designated a pseudogene. The CDR3 extends over 15 amino acids.

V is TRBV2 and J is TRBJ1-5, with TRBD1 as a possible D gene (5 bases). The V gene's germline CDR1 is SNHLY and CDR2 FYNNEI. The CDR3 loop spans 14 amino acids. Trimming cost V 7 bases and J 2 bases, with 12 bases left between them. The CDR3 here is CASTRDVGNQPQHF. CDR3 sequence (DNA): TGTGCCAGCACCAGGGACGTCGGCAATCAGCCCCAGCATTTT. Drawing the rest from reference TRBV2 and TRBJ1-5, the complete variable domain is EPEVTQTPSHQVTQMGQEVILRCVPISNHLYFYWYRQILGQKVEFLVSFYNNEISEKSEIFDDQFSVERPDGSNFTLKIRSTKLEDSAMYFCASTRDVGNQPQHFGDGTRLSIL.